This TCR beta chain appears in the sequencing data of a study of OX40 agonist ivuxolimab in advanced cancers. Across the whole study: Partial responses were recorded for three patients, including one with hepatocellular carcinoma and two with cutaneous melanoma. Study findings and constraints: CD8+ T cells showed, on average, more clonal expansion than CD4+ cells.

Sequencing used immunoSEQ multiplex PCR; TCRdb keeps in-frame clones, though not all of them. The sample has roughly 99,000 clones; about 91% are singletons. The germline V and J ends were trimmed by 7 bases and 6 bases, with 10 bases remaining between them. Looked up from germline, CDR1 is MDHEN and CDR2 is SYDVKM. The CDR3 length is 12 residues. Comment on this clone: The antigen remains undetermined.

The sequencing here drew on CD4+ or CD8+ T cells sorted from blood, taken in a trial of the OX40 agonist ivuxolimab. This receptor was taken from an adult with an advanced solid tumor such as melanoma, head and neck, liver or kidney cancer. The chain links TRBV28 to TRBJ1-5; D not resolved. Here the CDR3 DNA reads TGTGCCAGCACCCCTCCCGGTCAGCCCCAGCATTTT. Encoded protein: CASTPPGQPQHF.